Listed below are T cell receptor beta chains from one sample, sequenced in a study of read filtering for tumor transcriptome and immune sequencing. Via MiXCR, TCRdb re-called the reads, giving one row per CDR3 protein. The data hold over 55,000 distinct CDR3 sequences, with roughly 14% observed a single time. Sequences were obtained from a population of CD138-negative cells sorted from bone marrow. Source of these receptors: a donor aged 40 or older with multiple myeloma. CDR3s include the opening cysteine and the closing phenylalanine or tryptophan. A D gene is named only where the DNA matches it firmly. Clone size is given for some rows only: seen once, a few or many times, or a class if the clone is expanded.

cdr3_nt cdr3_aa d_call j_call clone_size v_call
TGTGCCAGCTTCGTAGACAGGCGATCGAACACTGAAGCTTTCTTT CASFVDRRSNTEAFF NA TRBJ1-1 once TRBV2
TGTGCCAGCAGTGAAATTCGGCAGATTAGCAATCAGCCCCAGCATTTT CASSEIRQISNQPQHF NA TRBJ1-5 few TRBV6-1
TGCGCCAGCAGCTTGGAGCGTCCGTACACTGAAGCTTTCTTT CASSLERPYTEAFF NA TRBJ1-1 NA TRBV5-1
TGTGCCAGCAGCCCCCCGGTCGCTCCCTTCTCTCTATACAATGAGCAGTTCTTC CASSPPVAPFSLYNEQFF NA TRBJ2-1 many TRBV21-1
TGCAGCGTCGTGGACGTTCGGGGGCACTATGGCTACGCCTTC CSVVDVRGHYGYAF NA TRBJ1-2 NA TRBV29-1
TGTGCCAGCGGAAATCTAGCGGGCCTTGAGCAGTTCTTC CASGNLAGLEQFF TRBD2 TRBJ2-1 many TRBV6-6
TGCAGTGCCAGGGCCCCAACGGGTTATAATTCACCCCTCCACTTT CSARAPTGYNSPLHF NA TRBJ1-6 many TRBV20-1
TGCGCCAGCCGACTAGCGGGAACCTACGAGCAGTACTTC CASRLAGTYEQYF TRBD2 TRBJ2-7 few TRBV19
TGCAGTGCTAGAGGGGCTAGCGGAGACAATGAGCAGTTCTTC CSARGASGDNEQFF TRBD2 TRBJ2-1 NA TRBV20-1
TGCAGTGCTAGGATTAGGAGAGGCCCCCTCTCCTACGAGCAGCACTTC CSARIRRGPLSYEQHF NA TRBJ2-7 NA TRBV20-1
TGTGCCAGCAGCGTATCTCAGCTAGCGGGAGCAGATACGCAGTATTTT CASSVSQLAGADTQYF TRBD2 TRBJ2-3 NA TRBV9
TGTGCCAGCAGCTTATACAGGGGAGGGTCGTACAATGAGCAGTCCTTC CASSLYRGGSYNEQSF NA TRBJ2-1 NA TRBV7-8
TGTGCCAGCAGCTCACAAGAGACCCAGTACTTC CASSSQETQYF NA TRBJ2-5 many TRBV5-1
TGTGCCAGCAGCCTCCGGGGGCCCCAAAACATTCAGTACTTC CASSLRGPQNIQYF NA TRBJ2-4 few TRBV14
TGTGCCAGCAGTGAAGCTGGGGATAGCACAGATACGCAGTATTTT CASSEAGDSTDTQYF NA TRBJ2-3 few TRBV6-1
TGTGCCAGCAGCCCAAGGACTAGTACCAATGAGCAGTTCTTC CASSPRTSTNEQFF TRBD2 TRBJ2-1 many TRBV7-2
TGCAGCGTTGTGCGGGACAGGGCATTGAATGGCTACACCTTC CSVVRDRALNGYTF TRBD1 TRBJ1-2 many TRBV29-1
TGTGCCAGCAGCCCCAGGGGGTCCTACAATGAGCAGTTCTTC CASSPRGSYNEQFF TRBD1 TRBJ2-1 many TRBV7-9
TGTGCCAGCAGTCCCCTGGGTGTTGCCTTAGCGGGAGGATACAATGAGCAGTTCTTC CASSPLGVALAGGYNEQFF TRBD2 TRBJ2-1 many TRBV12-3/TRBV12-4
TGTGCCAGCACGCGGGGACAGAACACAGATACGCAGTATTTT CASTRGQNTDTQYF NA TRBJ2-3 many TRBV2
TGTGCCAGCAGCTTGAGGGCTGTGGGAGACAATGAGCAGTTCTTC CASSLRAVGDNEQFF NA TRBJ2-1 many TRBV7-9
TGCAGTGCTAGTATTGGACAGAACACTGAAGCTTTCTTT CSASIGQNTEAFF NA TRBJ1-1 many TRBV20-1
TGTGCCAGCAGCTTATTTGGAGCCGACAGGGCGACTGAAGCTTTCTTT CASSLFGADRATEAFF TRBD1 TRBJ1-1 few TRBV13
TGTGCCAGCAGTTTACCATTAGCGGGAGTGAGAGAGACCCAGTACTTC CASSLPLAGVRETQYF TRBD2 TRBJ2-5 many TRBV28
TGTGCCAGCAGCTGGTGGACAGGGCTTATGAACACTGAAGCTTTCTTT CASSWWTGLMNTEAFF TRBD1 TRBJ1-1 few TRBV11-3